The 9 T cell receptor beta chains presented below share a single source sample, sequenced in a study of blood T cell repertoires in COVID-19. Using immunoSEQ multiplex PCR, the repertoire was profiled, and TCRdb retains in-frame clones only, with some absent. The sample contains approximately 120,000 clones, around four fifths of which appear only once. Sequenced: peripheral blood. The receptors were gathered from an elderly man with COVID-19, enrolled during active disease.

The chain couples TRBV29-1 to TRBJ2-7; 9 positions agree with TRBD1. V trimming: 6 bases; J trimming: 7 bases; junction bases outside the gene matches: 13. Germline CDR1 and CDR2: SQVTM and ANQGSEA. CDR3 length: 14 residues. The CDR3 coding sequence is TGCAGCGTCGGGGGAAGGGACAGGGTTGGTGAGCAGTACTTC. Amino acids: CSVGGRDRVGEQYF.

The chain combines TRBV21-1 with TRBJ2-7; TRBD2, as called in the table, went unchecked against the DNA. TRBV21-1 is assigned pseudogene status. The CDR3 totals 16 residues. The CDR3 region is CASSKALTGRTYEQYF. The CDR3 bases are TGTGCCAGCAGCAAAGCCCTCACCGGGAGGACCTACGAGCAGTACTTC.

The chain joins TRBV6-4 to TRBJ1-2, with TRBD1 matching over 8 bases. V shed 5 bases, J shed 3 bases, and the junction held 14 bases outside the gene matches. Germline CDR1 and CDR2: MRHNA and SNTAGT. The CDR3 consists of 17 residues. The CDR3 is CASSREAGGREDYGYTF. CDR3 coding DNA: TGTGCCAGCAGTCGGGAGGCAGGGGGCCGTGAGGACTATGGCTACACCTTC.

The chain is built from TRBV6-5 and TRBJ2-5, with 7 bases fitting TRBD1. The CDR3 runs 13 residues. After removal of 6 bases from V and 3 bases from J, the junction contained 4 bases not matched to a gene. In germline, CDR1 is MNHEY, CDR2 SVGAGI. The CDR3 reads CASRGTAEETQYF. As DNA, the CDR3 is TGTGCCAGCAGGGGGACAGCCGAAGAGACCCAGTACTTC.

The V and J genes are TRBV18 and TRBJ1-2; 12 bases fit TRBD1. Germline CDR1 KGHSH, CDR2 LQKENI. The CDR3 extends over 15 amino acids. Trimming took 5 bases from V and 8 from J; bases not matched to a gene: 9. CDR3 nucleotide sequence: TGTGCCAGCTCATTCGGGACAGGGGGCGCAAAGGGCTACACCTTC. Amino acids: CASSFGTGGAKGYTF.

The CDR3 region has the DNA TGTGCCAGCAGTTTCGGTTCCTATAATTCACCCCTCCACTTT. Translation: CASSFGSYNSPLHF. The chain combines TRBV28 with TRBJ1-6, with no clear D. The V end lost 3 bases, the J end lost 1 base, and 4 bases lay between the germline ends. CDR3 length equals 14 residues. CDR1 is MDHEN and CDR2 is SYDVKM in the germline V gene.

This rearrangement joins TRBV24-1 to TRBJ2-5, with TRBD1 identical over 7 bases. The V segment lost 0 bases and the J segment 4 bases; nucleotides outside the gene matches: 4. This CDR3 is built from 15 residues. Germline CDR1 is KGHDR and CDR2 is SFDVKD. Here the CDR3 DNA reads TGTGCCACCAGTGATTTGTCGACAGGGAGAGAGACCCAGTACTTC. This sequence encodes CATSDLSTGRETQYF.

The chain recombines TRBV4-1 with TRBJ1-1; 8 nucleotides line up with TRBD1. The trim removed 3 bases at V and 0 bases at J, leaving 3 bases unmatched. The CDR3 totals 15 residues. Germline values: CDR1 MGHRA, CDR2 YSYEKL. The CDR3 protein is CASSHGQGLNTEAFF. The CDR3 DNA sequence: TGCGCCAGCAGCCACGGACAGGGTTTGAACACTGAAGCTTTCTTT.

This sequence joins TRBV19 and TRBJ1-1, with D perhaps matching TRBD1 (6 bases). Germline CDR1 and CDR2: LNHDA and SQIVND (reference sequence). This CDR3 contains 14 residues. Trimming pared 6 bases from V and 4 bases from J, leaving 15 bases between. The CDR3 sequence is CASSLQGSSTEAFF. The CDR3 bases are TGTGCCAGTAGCCTACAGGGCTCTTCCACTGAAGCTTTCTTT.